A selection of T cell receptor beta chains follows, all from one sample in a study of cytomegalovirus exposure and HLA in healthy donors. Clones were sequenced by immunoSEQ multiplex PCR, and TCRdb holds only the in-frame ones, with some missing. This sample has 160,000 or so clones, with about 87% found just once. The sample comprised PBMCs. The receptors were sampled from a woman aged 25-40 years in good health and CMV-seronegative. Both conserved end residues are part of each CDR3. Fields, in order: J gene, V gene, CDR3 protein.

>TRBJ2-2|TRBV19
CASSIDRGANTGELFF
>TRBJ1-2|TRBV6-5
CASSRQVRNYGYTF
>TRBJ1-1|TRBV9
CASSTRPGTGVVLNTEAFF
>TRBJ1-2|TRBV30
CAWSHGGGNYGYTF
>TRBJ2-1|TRBV7-9
CASSLVTNEQFF
>TRBJ2-1|TRBV6-6
CASGPTGTGYNEQFF
>TRBJ2-7|TRBV4-1
CASSQVAQAGDEQYF
>TRBJ1-1|TRBV30
CAGDGRGKVGTEAFF
>TRBJ2-2|TRBV4-1
CASNPGLAEELFF
>TRBJ1-2|TRBV6-4
CAKGGQGNGYTF
>TRBJ2-4|TRBV5-1
CASSLPLAGPIAKNIQYF
>TRBJ2-1|TRBV6-5
CASTRSTSANEQFF
>TRBJ1-5|TRBV6-1
CASREGAAQPQHF
>TRBJ2-3|TRBV5-1
CASSDGLRDTQYF
>TRBJ2-7|TRBV7-8
CASSWARVGEQYF
>TRBJ2-7|TRBV27
CASSFVTGSREQYF
>TRBJ1-4|TRBV30
CAWRPNSGANEKLFF
>TRBJ1-1|TRBV6-5
CASSFGVSTEAFF
>TRBJ2-5|TRBV6-1
CASSEWALTAGETQYF
>TRBJ2-7|TRBV4-3
CASSQVAGLAGVYYEQYF